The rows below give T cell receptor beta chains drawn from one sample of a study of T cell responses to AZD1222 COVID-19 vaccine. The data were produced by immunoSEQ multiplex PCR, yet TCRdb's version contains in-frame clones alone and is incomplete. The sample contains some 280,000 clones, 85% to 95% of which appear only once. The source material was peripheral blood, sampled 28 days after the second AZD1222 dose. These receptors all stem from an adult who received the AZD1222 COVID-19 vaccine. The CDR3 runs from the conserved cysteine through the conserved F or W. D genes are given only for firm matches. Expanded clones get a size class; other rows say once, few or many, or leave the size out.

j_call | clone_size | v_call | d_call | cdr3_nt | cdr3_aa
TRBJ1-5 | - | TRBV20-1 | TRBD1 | TGCAGTGCTAGTCAGGGGGGTCAGCCCCAGCATTTT | CSASQGGQPQHF
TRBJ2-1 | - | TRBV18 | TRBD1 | TGTGCCAGCTCACCCCTAGGGACAGGGAGCTCCTACAATGAGCAGTTCTTC | CASSPLGTGSSYNEQFF
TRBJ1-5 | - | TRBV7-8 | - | TGTGCCAGCAGCCTAATGGGGAGACAGGCCAATCAGCCCCAGCATTTT | CASSLMGRQANQPQHF
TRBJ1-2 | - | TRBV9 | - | TGTGCCAGCAGCGTAGGAGGAAGATCCTATGGCTACACCTTC | CASSVGGRSYGYTF
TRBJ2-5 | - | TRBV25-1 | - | TGTGCCAGCAGAGCCTCCTGGGGAGAAGAGACCCAGTACTTC | CASRASWGEETQYF
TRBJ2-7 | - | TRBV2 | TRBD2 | TGTGCCAGCAGTGAAGGCGGGGGGACCCACGAGCAGTACTTC | CASSEGGGTHEQYF
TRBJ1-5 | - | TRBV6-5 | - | TGTGCCAGCAGTTCCCTAGACGGGGGGGGACAGCCCCAGCATTTT | CASSSLDGGGQPQHF
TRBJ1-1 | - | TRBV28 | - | TGTGCCAGCAGTTCCGGGACCTCGGTGGCTGAAGCTTTCTTT | CASSSGTSVAEAFF
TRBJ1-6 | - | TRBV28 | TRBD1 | TGTGCCAGCAGAGTGGGACAGGGCATTTCACCCCTCCACTTT | CASRVGQGISPLHF
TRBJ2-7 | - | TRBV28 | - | TGTGCCAGCAGTCCGCGGGCAGGATCCTACGAGCAGTACTTC | CASSPRAGSYEQYF
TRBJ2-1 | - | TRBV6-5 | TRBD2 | TGTGCCAGCAGTTACAGGACTAGCGTCTACAATGAGCAGTTCTTC | CASSYRTSVYNEQFF
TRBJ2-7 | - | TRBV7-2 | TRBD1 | TGTGCCAGCAGCGTCGGGACAGGGGGTTCCTACGAGCAGTACTTC | CASSVGTGGSYEQYF
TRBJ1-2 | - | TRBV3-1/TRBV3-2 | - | TGTGCCAGCAGTCAACTAACAGGGAACTATGGCTACACCTTC | CASSQLTGNYGYTF
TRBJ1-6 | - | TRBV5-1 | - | TGCGCCAGCAGCTTTAGGACCATAGATAATTCACCCCTCCACTTT | CASSFRTIDNSPLHF
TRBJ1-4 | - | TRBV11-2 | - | TGTGCCAGCAGCTCCCTTGGGGTGCTTAATGAAAAACTGTTTTTT | CASSSLGVLNEKLFF
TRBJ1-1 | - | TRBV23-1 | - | TGCGCCAGCAGTCTTGAGGGAGGGAGGAACACTGAAGCTTTCTTT | CASSLEGGRNTEAFF
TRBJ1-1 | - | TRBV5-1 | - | TGCGCCAGCAGCTTGGGCTTCGGGGGGCGAACTGAAGCTTTCTTT | CASSLGFGGRTEAFF
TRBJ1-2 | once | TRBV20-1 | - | TGCAGTGCTAGTTGGAGGGACTATGGCTACACCTTC | CSASWRDYGYTF
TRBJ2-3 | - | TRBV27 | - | TGTGCCAGCAGTCAGACTTTGGGGGCGCAGTATTTT | CASSQTLGAQYF
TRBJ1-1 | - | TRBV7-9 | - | TGTGCCAGCAGCTCCCCTCAACAGGGCCGGACCCTTTTT | CASSSPQQGRTLF
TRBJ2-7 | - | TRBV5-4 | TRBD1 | TGTGCCAGCAGCCCCCGGGACAGCACCTACGAGCAGTACTTC | CASSPRDSTYEQYF
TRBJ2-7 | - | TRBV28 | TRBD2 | TGTGCCAGCAGTCGAGCCTTTAGCGGGAGCTCCTACGAGCAGTACTTC | CASSRAFSGSSYEQYF
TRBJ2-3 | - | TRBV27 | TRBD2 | TGTGCCAGCAGTATAACGGGACTAGCGGGCCATACGCAGTATTTT | CASSITGLAGHTQYF
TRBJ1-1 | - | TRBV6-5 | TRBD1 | TGTGCCAGCCGGGACAGGGAATGGACTGAAGCTTTCTTT | CASRDREWTEAFF
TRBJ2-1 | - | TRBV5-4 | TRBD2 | TGTGCCAGCAGCCAAGATGAACTAGCGCAATCCTACAATGAGCAGTTCTTC | CASSQDELAQSYNEQFF
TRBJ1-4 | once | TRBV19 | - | TGTGCCAGTAGTAAGGGAGGAGCAGGGTCGACTGAAAAACTGTTTTTT | CASSKGGAGSTEKLFF
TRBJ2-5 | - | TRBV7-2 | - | TGTGCCAGCAGCTTAAGTCGTCGGGAGACCCAGTACTTC | CASSLSRRETQYF
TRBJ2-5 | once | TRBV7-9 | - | TGTGCCAGCAGCTTAGTTGGGAGTGAGACCCAGTACTTC | CASSLVGSETQYF
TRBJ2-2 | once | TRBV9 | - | TGTGCCAGCAGCCAAGCCGCAGGCTTGACCGGGGAGCTGTTTTTT | CASSQAAGLTGELFF
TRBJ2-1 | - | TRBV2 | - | TGTGCCAGTACTATCTACTTCGGCTACAATGAGCAGTTCTTC | CASTIYFGYNEQFF
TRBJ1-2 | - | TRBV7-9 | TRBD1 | TGTGCCAGCAGCCCCCGAAGGGACAGGGGAATTGGCTACACCTTC | CASSPRRDRGIGYTF
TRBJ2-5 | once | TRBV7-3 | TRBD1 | TGTGCCAGCAGCTTAGGGACAGGGGTAGCGAAAGAGACCCAGTACTTC | CASSLGTGVAKETQYF
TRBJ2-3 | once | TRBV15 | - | TGTGCCACCAGCAGACCGTGGGGCGACACAGATACGCAGTATTTT | CATSRPWGDTDTQYF
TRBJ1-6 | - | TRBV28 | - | TGTGCCAGCAGTTTTCGAGGGGCTAACTCACCCCTCCACTTT | CASSFRGANSPLHF
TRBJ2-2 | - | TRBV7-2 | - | TGTGCCAGCAGCCCCGGAGTCGGGGAGCTGTTTTTT | CASSPGVGELFF
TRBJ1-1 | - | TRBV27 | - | TGTGCCAGCAGTTTTCTACAGGGTGGCACTGAAGCTTTCTTT | CASSFLQGGTEAFF
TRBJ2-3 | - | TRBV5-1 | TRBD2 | TGCGCCAGCAGCTGGGAGCTAGCGGGGGAGAGAGATACGCAGTATTTT | CASSWELAGERDTQYF
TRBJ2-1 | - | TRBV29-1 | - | TGCAGCGTTGGGGATCTTAGACACAATGAGCAGTTCTTC | CSVGDLRHNEQFF
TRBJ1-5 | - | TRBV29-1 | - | TGCAGCGTTGAAGGAGAGAACAATCAGCCCCAGCATTTT | CSVEGENNQPQHF
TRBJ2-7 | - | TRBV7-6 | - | TGTGCCAGCAGCCCTGGGGGGTACGAGCAGTACTTC | CASSPGGYEQYF
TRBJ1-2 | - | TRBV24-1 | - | TGTGCCACCAGTGATTTTAGGGGAGACAGAGGTGGCTACACCTTC | CATSDFRGDRGGYTF